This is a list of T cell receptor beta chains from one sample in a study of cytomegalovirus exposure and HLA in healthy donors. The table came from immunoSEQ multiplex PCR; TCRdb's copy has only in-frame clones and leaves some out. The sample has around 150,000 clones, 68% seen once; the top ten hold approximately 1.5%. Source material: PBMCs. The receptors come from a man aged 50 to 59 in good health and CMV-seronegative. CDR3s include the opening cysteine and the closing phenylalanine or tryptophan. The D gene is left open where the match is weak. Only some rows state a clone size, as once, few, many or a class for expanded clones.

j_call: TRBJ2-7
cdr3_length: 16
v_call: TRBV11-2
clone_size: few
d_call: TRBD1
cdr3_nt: TGTGCCAGCAGCTTAGGGGGAGGACAGGGGGCCTACGAGCAGTACTTC
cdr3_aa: CASSLGGGQGAYEQYF

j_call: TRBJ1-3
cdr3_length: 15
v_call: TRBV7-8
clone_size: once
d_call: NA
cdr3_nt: TGTGCCAGCAGCCCCTCGACAGCTTTTGGAAACACCATATATTTT
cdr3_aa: CASSPSTAFGNTIYF

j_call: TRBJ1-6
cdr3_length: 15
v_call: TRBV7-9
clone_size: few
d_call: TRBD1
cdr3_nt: TGTGCCAGCAGCCTGGGACAGGGAGATAATTCACCCCTCCACTTT
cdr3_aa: CASSLGQGDNSPLHF

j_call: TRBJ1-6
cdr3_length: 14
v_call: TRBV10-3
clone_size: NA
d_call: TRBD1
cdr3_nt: TGTGCCATCAGCGCAGGACAGGGGAATTCACCCCTCCACTTT
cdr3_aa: CAISAGQGNSPLHF

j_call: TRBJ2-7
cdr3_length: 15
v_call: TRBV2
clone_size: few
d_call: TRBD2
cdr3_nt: TGTGCCAGCAGCGCAGGGACTAGCGGGGGCTACGAGCAGTACTTC
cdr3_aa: CASSAGTSGGYEQYF

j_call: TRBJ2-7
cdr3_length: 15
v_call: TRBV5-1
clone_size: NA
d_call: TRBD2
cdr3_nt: TGCGCCAGCAGCTCCGGACTAGCCCCCACATACGAGCAGTACTTC
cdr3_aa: CASSSGLAPTYEQYF

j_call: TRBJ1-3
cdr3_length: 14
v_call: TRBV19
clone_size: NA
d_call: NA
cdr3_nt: TGTGCCAGTAGTATCCAGGGATCAAGAAACACCATATATTTT
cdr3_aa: CASSIQGSRNTIYF

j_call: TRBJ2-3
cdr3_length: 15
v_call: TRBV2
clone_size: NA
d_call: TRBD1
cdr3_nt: TGTGCCAGCAGTTCCAGACAGGGACGTTCAGATACGCAGTATTTT
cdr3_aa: CASSSRQGRSDTQYF

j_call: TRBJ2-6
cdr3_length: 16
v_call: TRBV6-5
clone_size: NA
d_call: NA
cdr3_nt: TGTGCCAGCAGTTACGCAGTGGGGCCTGGGGCCAACGTCCTGACTTTC
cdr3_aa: CASSYAVGPGANVLTF

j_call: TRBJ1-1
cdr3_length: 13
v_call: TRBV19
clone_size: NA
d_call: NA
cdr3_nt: TGTGCCAGTAGTATCCCCGGGAGTACTGAAGCTTTCTTT
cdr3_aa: CASSIPGSTEAFF

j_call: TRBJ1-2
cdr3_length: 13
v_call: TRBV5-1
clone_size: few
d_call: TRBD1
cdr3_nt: TGCGCCAGCAGCTTGGAAGGGGGCCGCGGCTACACCTTC
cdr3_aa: CASSLEGGRGYTF

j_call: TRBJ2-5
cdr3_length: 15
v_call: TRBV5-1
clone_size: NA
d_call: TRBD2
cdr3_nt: TGCGCCAGCAGCTTTGCAGCGGGGGCCGAAGAGACCCAGTACTTC
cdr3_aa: CASSFAAGAEETQYF

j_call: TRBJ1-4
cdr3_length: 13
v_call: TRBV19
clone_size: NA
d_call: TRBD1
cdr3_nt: TGTGCCAGTAGTATGACCATTCCGGGGACAGCCCTTTTT
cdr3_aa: CASSMTIPGTALF

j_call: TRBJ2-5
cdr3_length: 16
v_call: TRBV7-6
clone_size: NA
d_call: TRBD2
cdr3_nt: TGTGCCAGCAGCTTCGGGACTAGCGGGGGGATAGAGACCCAGTACTTC
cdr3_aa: CASSFGTSGGIETQYF

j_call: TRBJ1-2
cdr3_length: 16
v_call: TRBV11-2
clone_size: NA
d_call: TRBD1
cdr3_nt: TGTGCCAGCAGCTTAGAGGTCACAGGGGAAGATTATGGCTACACCTTC
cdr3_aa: CASSLEVTGEDYGYTF

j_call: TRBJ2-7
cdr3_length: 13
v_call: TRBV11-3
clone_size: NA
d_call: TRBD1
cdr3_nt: TGTGCCAGCAGCTTGGCCGGGACAGAAGAGCAGTACTTC
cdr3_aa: CASSLAGTEEQYF

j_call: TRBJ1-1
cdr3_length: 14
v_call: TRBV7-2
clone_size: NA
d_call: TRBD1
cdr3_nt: TGTGCCAGCAGCTTATCGATGGGACAGGGGGCAGCTTTCTTT
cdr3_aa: CASSLSMGQGAAFF

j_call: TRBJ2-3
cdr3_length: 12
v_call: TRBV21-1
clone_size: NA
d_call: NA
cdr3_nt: TGTGCCAGAGGGACAGCCACAGATACGCAGTATTTT
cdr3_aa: CARGTATDTQYF

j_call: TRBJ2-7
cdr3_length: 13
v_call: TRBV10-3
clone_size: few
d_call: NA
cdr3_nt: TGTGCCATCAGGCCCTCGACTACCTACGAGCAGTACTTC
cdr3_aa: CAIRPSTTYEQYF

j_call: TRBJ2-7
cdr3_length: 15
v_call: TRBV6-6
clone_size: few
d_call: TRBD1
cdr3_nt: TGTGCCAGCAGAGCCGGACAGGGATTCTCCTACGAGCAGTACTTC
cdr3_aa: CASRAGQGFSYEQYF

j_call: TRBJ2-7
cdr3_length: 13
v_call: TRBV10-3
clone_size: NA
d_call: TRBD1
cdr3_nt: TGTGCCATCAGTTGGGACAGGGGCTACGAGCAGTACTTC
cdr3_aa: CAISWDRGYEQYF

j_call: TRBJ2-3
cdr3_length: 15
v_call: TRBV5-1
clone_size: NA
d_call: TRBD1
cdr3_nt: TGCGCCAGCAGCTTGGGGACAGGTCCTTGGGATACGCAGTATTTT
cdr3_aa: CASSLGTGPWDTQYF

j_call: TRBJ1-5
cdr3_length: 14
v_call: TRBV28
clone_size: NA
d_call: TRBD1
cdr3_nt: TGTGCCAGCAGTCTTGGGACAGGGGGTCAGCCCCAGCATTTT
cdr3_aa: CASSLGTGGQPQHF

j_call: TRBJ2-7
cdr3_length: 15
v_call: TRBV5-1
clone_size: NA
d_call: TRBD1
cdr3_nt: TGCGCCAGCAGCTTGGGGGGGACAGTCACCTACGAGCAGTACTTC
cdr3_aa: CASSLGGTVTYEQYF

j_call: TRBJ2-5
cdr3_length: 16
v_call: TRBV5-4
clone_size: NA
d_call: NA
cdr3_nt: TGTGCCAGCAGCAGTTACACAACCTCCCCCCAAGAGACCCAGTACTTC
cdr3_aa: CASSSYTTSPQETQYF

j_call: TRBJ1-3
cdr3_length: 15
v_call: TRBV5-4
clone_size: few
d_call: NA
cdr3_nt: TGTGCCAGCAGCCTGGACAGTTTCTCTGGAAACACCATATATTTT
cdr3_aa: CASSLDSFSGNTIYF

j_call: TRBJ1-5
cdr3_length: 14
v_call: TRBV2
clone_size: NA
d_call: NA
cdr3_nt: TGTGCCAGCAGTGAAGTCAGGGGTGCTCAGCCCCAGCATTTT
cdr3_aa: CASSEVRGAQPQHF

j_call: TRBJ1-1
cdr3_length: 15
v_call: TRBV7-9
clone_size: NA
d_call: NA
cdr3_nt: TGTGCCAGCAGCTTAGGCAGGGCGGATTGGGCTGAAGCTTTCTTT
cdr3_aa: CASSLGRADWAEAFF

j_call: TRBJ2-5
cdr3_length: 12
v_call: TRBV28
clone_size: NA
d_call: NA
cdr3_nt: TGTGCCAGCAGTCTCTACCAAGAGACCCAGTACTTC
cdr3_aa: CASSLYQETQYF